This T cell receptor beta chain came from a study of patients and donors after allogeneic stem cell transplantation. The CDR3 consists of 15 residues. Trimming removed 1 base at V and 1 base at J, with 10 bases between. Germline V gene lookup returns CDR1 SGHTA and CDR2 FQGNSA. TCRdb analysed the RT-PCR reads with MiXCR anew, one entry per CDR3 protein. The sample lists 920,000 or so distinct CDR3 sequences; roughly 18% were seen once. This clonotype came up once. This sequence joins TRBV7-2 and TRBJ1-1; D ambiguous. This clonotype was sampled from a human donor who was either an allogeneic HSCT recipient or a stem cell or donor lymphocyte infusion donor (not recorded which). It is not recorded whose cells these are; they may come from a transplant donor. The sample consisted of blood, either unsorted or a sorted T cell fraction (not recorded which). The CDR3 region is CASSLDPLTNTEAFF. The CDR3 DNA sequence: TGTGCCAGCAGCTTAGATCCTTTAACGAACACTGAAGCTTTCTTT.